Presented here are 13 T cell receptor beta chains from one specimen sequenced in a study of blood T cell repertoires in COVID-19. Profiled with immunoSEQ multiplex PCR; TCRdb holds only in-frame clones, not every one. In the table there are fewer than 300,000 clones, more than 70% of which are singletons. The sequenced sample was peripheral blood. These receptors were taken from a man older than 75 with acute or convalescent COVID-19.

CDR3 residues: CASSFRAGGSYEQYF. The CDR3 nucleotides are TGTGCCAGCAGTTTCCGAGCGGGAGGCTCCTACGAGCAGTACTTC. This rearrangement joins TRBV27 to TRBJ2-7, with 9 positions matching TRBD2. CDR1 is MNHEY, CDR2 SMNVEV, per germline (reference sequence). The length of the CDR3 is 15 residues. Unmatched junction bases numbered 3, after V lost 3 bases and J lost 0 bases.

The J gene is TRBJ1-1, the V gene TRBV27; no clear D gene. The germline V gene encodes CDR1 MNHEY and CDR2 SMNVEV (reference sequence). The CDR3 has 14 amino acids. The ends were cut back, 8 bases at V and 2 bases at J, with 15 bases in the middle. CDR3 DNA sequence: TGTGCCAGCGGCCGAGGCCCCCTAAACACTGAAGCTTTCTTT. It specifies CASGRGPLNTEAFF.

The V call is TRBV28, the J call TRBJ2-1; TRBD2 aligns across 9 bases. V lost 5 bases to trimming and J lost 2 bases; unmatched junction nucleotides: 4. This CDR3 is 15 amino acids long. Germline V gene sequence: CDR1 MDHEN, CDR2 SYDVKM. The CDR3 region has the DNA TGTGCCAGCAGTCAAGCGGGAGGCCCCTACAATGAGCAGTTCTTC. Protein sequence: CASSQAGGPYNEQFF.

This chain connects TRBV2 to TRBJ2-3; the match to TRBD2 covers 11 bases. Germline-derived CDR1 and CDR2 are SNHLY and FYNNEI. V shed 8 bases and J 6 bases; nucleotides not matched to a gene: 7. CDR3 length: 14 amino acids. The CDR3: CASSLAGERDTQYF. The DNA for the CDR3 is TGTGCCAGCTCACTAGCGGGAGAGAGGGATACGCAGTATTTT.

The V and J genes are TRBV6-5 and TRBJ1-2; tentative D call: TRBD1 (5 bases). V was cut by 4 bases and J by 4 bases, with 10 bases left in between. This CDR3 spans 13 amino acids. Germline CDR1 MNHEY, CDR2 SVGAGI. DNA for the CDR3: TGTGCCAGCAGTTCCGACAGTGTCTATGGCTACACCTTC. This translates into CASSSDSVYGYTF.

The chain uses TRBV30 and TRBJ2-5; 9 nucleotides match TRBD2. Trimming took 4 bases from V and 5 from J; bases not matched to a gene: 5. Germline V lookup: CDR1 GTSNPN, CDR2 SVGIG (reference sequence). The CDR3 sequence is 13 residues long. In nucleotides, the CDR3 is TGTGCCTGGATACCTAGCGGGGCCGAGACCCAGTACTTC. Its protein product is CAWIPSGAETQYF.

The chain is built from TRBV6-5 and TRBJ1-5; a possible D gene is TRBD1 (5 bases). The germline gives CDR1 MNHEY, CDR2 SVGAGI. Trimming left V 4 bases short and J 2 bases short, with 12 bases between. This CDR3 is built from 15 residues. This CDR3 is CASSFQGGGNQPQHF. CDR3 DNA sequence: TGTGCCAGCAGTTTCCAGGGTGGAGGCAATCAGCCCCAGCATTTT.

This clone has a handful of counts. The CDR3 DNA follows: TGTGCCAGTAGGGACAGCAGCTCTGGAAACACCATATATTTT. Protein product: CASRDSSSGNTIYF. The chain couples TRBV19 to TRBJ1-3, with D perhaps TRBD1 (6 bases). CDR1 is LNHDA and CDR2 is SQIVND in the germline V gene (reference sequence). This CDR3 comprises 14 residues. Between the trimmed V and J ends, which lost 6 bases and 0 bases, there was a span of 9 bases.

This clone was seen many times. The chain couples TRBV19 to TRBJ2-2, with D uncertain. Germline CDR1 and CDR2: LNHDA and SQIVND (reference sequence). The CDR3 length is 12 residues. V shed 6 bases and J shed 7 bases, with 9 bases lying between them. CDR3 loop: CASRLGFGELFF. CDR3 DNA sequence: TGTGCCAGTAGGCTAGGATTCGGGGAGCTGTTTTTT.

The chain uses TRBV4-1 and TRBJ2-3; 11 bases line up with TRBD2. Germline V gene lookup returns CDR1 MGHRA and CDR2 YSYEKL. The CDR3 is made up of 18 amino acids. After removal of 4 bases from V and 6 bases from J, the junction contained 15 bases not matched to a gene. The CDR3 DNA follows: TGCGCCAGCAGCCGGAGCTATACCGGGACTAGCGGAGGGGATACGCAGTATTTT. It yields the protein CASSRSYTGTSGGDTQYF.

This chain uses TRBV7-9 with TRBJ2-7; 7 bases align to TRBD2. With 5 bases clipped from V and 6 bases from J, the junction kept 19 bases outside the gene matches. CDR1 and CDR2 from the germline V gene are SEHNR and FQNEAQ (reference sequence). The CDR3 has 17 amino acids. CDR3 in amino acids: CASSGTGGRSLSAEQYF. DNA for the CDR3: TGTGCCAGCAGCGGGACGGGAGGCCGCTCCCTATCCGCCGAGCAGTACTTC.

The rearrangement joins TRBV5-1 to TRBJ2-4, with D hard to call. The CDR3 has 15 residues. V lost 6 bases and J 6 bases, leaving 19 bases between the germline ends. The germline gives CDR1 SGHRS, CDR2 YFSETQ. CDR3 amino acids: CASTFGPGGLNIQYF. The DNA of the CDR3 is TGCGCCAGCACCTTTGGGCCCGGTGGCCTAAACATTCAGTACTTC.

The V gene is TRBV28, the J gene TRBJ2-2; a weak D match, TRBD1 (5 bases). With 3 bases removed from V and 0 bases from J, the gap between germline ends came to 11 bases. The CDR3 totals 16 residues. Germline V gene sequence: CDR1 MDHEN, CDR2 SYDVKM. CDR3 coding DNA: TGTGCCAGCAGTTTGGGTAGGACACCGAACACCGGGGAGCTGTTTTTT. The encoded protein is CASSLGRTPNTGELFF.